This is a list of T cell receptor beta chains from one sample in a study of T cells in Graves' hyperthyroidism and ophthalmopathy. TCRdb itself ran the multiplex PCR reads through MiXCR, one entry per CDR3 protein. This table holds 650,000 to 850,000 distinct CDR3 sequences, over 15% found once. Sequenced input: blood. These receptor sequences come from a woman aged 45-65 years with Graves' hyperthyroidism that later progressed to Graves' ophthalmopathy. CDR3s include the opening cysteine and the closing phenylalanine or tryptophan. Each record gives: D gene, clone size, V gene, J gene, CDR3 DNA, CDR3 protein. A D gene is named only where the DNA matches it firmly. Size tells how often a clone was seen (once, few, many) or the class of an expanded clone, and some rows leave it out.

NA	NA	TRBV7-6	TRBJ2-3	TGTGCCAGCAGCTTAGAGGACCTCCATACGCAGTATTTT	CASSLEDLHTQYF
TRBD1	NA	TRBV18	TRBJ2-1	TGTGCCAGCTCACACAGACAGGGGGCGCAAAATGAGCAGTTCTTC	CASSHRQGAQNEQFF
NA	NA	TRBV3-1	TRBJ2-2	TGTGCCAGCAGCCGGGAGACCGGGCTTATGTTTTTT	CASSRETGLMFF
NA	NA	TRBV30	TRBJ1-1	TGTGCCTGGAGTGAAGTGATGAGGGGAAACACTGAAGCTTTCTTT	CAWSEVMRGNTEAFF
NA	NA	TRBV19	TRBJ2-2	TGTGCCAGTAGTACCGAGGATCCGACCGGGGAGCTGTTTTTT	CASSTEDPTGELFF
TRBD1	few	TRBV6-1	TRBJ1-2	TGTGCCAGCAGTGAAACACAGGGGGACTATGGCTACACCTTC	CASSETQGDYGYTF
NA	few	TRBV7-9	TRBJ2-5	TGTGCCAGCAGCTCTACAGGGACCCAAGAGACCCAGTACTTC	CASSSTGTQETQYF
NA	NA	TRBV3-1	TRBJ2-1	TGTGCCAGCAACCAAGGGCCCAGCGGGTCTAATTCAGCTAAGGAGCAGTTCTTC	CASNQGPSGSNSAKEQFF
NA	NA	TRBV7-9	TRBJ2-2	TGTGCCAGCAGCTGGCCGGAGCTGTTTTTT	CASSWPELFF
TRBD1	many	TRBV12-3/TRBV12-4	TRBJ1-2	TGTGCCAGCAGCCCTAAGACAGGGACGTATGGCTACACCTTC	CASSPKTGTYGYTF
NA	many	TRBV5-1	TRBJ2-3	TGCGCCAGCAGCTTGGCGGGGGGCCAGGGAGATACGCAGTATTTT	CASSLAGGQGDTQYF
TRBD2	many	TRBV12-3/TRBV12-4	TRBJ2-5	TGTGCCAGCAGCCTAGCGGGGGACAGGACCCAGTACTTC	CASSLAGDRTQYF
NA	NA	TRBV6-6	TRBJ2-5	TGTGCCAGCAGTTACGCCGCGGGGTCCGGGGGAGAGACCCAGTACTTC	CASSYAAGSGGETQYF
TRBD1	NA	TRBV30	TRBJ1-1	TGTGCCTTGGACAGGAGATTGAACACTGAAGCTTTCTTT	CALDRRLNTEAFF
NA	few	TRBV5-4	TRBJ1-1	TGTGCCAGCAGCTTGCGGGGAAATAGAGTGAACACTGAAGCTTTCTTT	CASSLRGNRVNTEAFF
TRBD2	NA	TRBV20-1	TRBJ2-5	TGCAGTGCAGTGGGACTAGCGGAAGAGACCCAGTACTTC	CSAVGLAEETQYF
NA	NA	TRBV4-1	TRBJ2-7	TGCGCCAGCAGCCAAGATCCCCTCCTCGTAGGATCCAGCTACGAGCAGTACTTC	CASSQDPLLVGSSYEQYF
NA	NA	TRBV20-1	TRBJ1-2	TGCAGTGCTAACGGGGGGGCCAACTATGGCTACACCTTC	CSANGGANYGYTF
NA	NA	TRBV4-1	TRBJ2-7	TGCGCCAGCAGCCGAGATGCGACTACCCAGACCTACGAGCAGTACTTC	CASSRDATTQTYEQYF
NA	NA	TRBV5-1	TRBJ2-7	TGCGCCAGCAGCTTGAGGAGGGACGAGCAGTACTTC	CASSLRRDEQYF
NA	NA	TRBV12-3/TRBV12-4	TRBJ1-2	TGTGCCAGCAGTTTAGTGCAGGGAAGAGGCTACACCTTC	CASSLVQGRGYTF
NA	NA	TRBV10-3	TRBJ2-1	TGTGCCATCGCCCCGTCGGACAATGAGCAGTTCTTC	CAIAPSDNEQFF
TRBD2	NA	TRBV20-1	TRBJ2-5	TGCAGTGCTTCGAATAGCGGGGGGCGGAGGGAGACCCAGTACTTC	CSASNSGGRRETQYF
TRBD2	few	TRBV2	TRBJ2-3	TGTGTCAGCAGGCTCAGCGGGGGCACGGATACGCAGTATTTT	CVSRLSGGTDTQYF
TRBD1	many	TRBV11-1	TRBJ2-5	TGTGCCAGCAGCTGGACAGGGTCCCAAGAGACCCAGTACTTC	CASSWTGSQETQYF
TRBD2	many	TRBV6-5	TRBJ2-4	TGTGCCAGCAGTTACTCGTCGGGGGGGGTATTTCAGTACTTC	CASSYSSGGVFQYF
TRBD1	NA	TRBV10-3	TRBJ2-7	TGTGCCATCCTAGCCCTGGGGACAGATCGCTACGAGCAGTACTTC	CAILALGTDRYEQYF
NA	many	TRBV27	TRBJ1-6	TGTGCCAGCAGTTCACCAGGTCATAATTCACCCCTCCACTTT	CASSSPGHNSPLHF
NA	many	TRBV11-2	TRBJ1-1	TGTGCCAGCAGCTCTAGGGGGACAAAGAACACTGAAGCTTTCTTT	CASSSRGTKNTEAFF
TRBD1	few	TRBV5-1	TRBJ2-1	TGCGCCAGCAGCGGAGACAGGGCAGGGTACAATGAGCAGTTCTTC	CASSGDRAGYNEQFF
TRBD2	NA	TRBV9	TRBJ2-3	TGTGCCAGCAGCCCCCACGGACTAGCGGGTACCACAGATACGCAGTATTTT	CASSPHGLAGTTDTQYF
NA	NA	TRBV6-1	TRBJ2-5	TGTGCCAGCATGACAGTGGGAGGACAAGAGACCCAGTACTTC	CASMTVGGQETQYF
NA	few	TRBV6-1	TRBJ1-1	TGTGCCAGCAGTGGTCCAACTGCTTTCTTT	CASSGPTAFF
TRBD1	NA	TRBV12-3/TRBV12-4	TRBJ1-1	TGTGCCGGCAGTTGGGGGACAGGGAACACTGAAGCTTTCTTT	CAGSWGTGNTEAFF
TRBD2	NA	TRBV10-3	TRBJ2-5	TGTGCCATCAGTGAGGGACCGGGAGGGGCAGAGACCCAGTACTTC	CAISEGPGGAETQYF
TRBD2	NA	TRBV4-1	TRBJ2-3	TGCGCCAGCAGTCAGACTAGCGGGAATACAGATACGCAGTATTTT	CASSQTSGNTDTQYF
NA	many	TRBV7-9	TRBJ1-1	TGTGCCAGCAGCTTATCTAGGGGGGATGAAGCTTTCTTT	CASSLSRGDEAFF
NA	few	TRBV9	TRBJ2-2	TGTGCCAGCAGCCAGGGTTTCGGGGAGCTGTTTTTT	CASSQGFGELFF
NA	NA	TRBV7-8	TRBJ1-2	TGTGCCAGCAGCTTAGGGGGATTGCATGGGAGACAATATGGCTACACCTTC	CASSLGGLHGRQYGYTF
NA	NA	TRBV6-1	TRBJ1-5	TGTGCCAGCAGCCCATGGACGGATAGCAATCAGCCCCAGCATTTT	CASSPWTDSNQPQHF
TRBD1	few	TRBV9	TRBJ2-2	TGTGCCAGCAGCGCCCCGGGACAGCTTTTCTCCGGGGAGCTGTTTTTT	CASSAPGQLFSGELFF
NA	few	TRBV2	TRBJ1-5	TGTGCCAGCGCCCTGTCCAGGGGCCAGCCCCAGCATTTT	CASALSRGQPQHF
NA	NA	TRBV19	TRBJ1-1	TGTGCCAGTAGTACCTGGAGTTTGGTAACCTGGACTGAAGCTTTCTTT	CASSTWSLVTWTEAFF
TRBD1	NA	TRBV25-1	TRBJ1-1	TGTGCCAGCAGTCATGCCGGGACAGCCGGCTGGAACACTGAAGCTTTCTTT	CASSHAGTAGWNTEAFF
TRBD2	many	TRBV7-9	TRBJ2-7	TGTGCCAGCAGGCCCTCGGGAGGCCCTAGCCAGGATGTGTCCTACGAGCAGTACTTC	CASRPSGGPSQDVSYEQYF
TRBD1	NA	TRBV12-5	TRBJ2-1	TGTGCTAGTGGCCACCAGGGGGCGCGTTTCGAGCAGTTCTTC	CASGHQGARFEQFF
NA	NA	TRBV7-9	TRBJ1-6	TGTGCCAGCAGCTTAACCAGGACCGATAATTCACCCCTCCACTTT	CASSLTRTDNSPLHF
NA	many	TRBV20-1	TRBJ2-5	TGCAGTGCTCTGAATATGGCGGGATGGGGGCAAGAGACCCAGTACTTC	CSALNMAGWGQETQYF
NA	few	TRBV5-8	TRBJ2-3	TGTGCCAGCAGCCGACAGTTTAGCACAGATACGCAGTATTTT	CASSRQFSTDTQYF
TRBD2	few	TRBV7-9	TRBJ2-7	TGTGCCAGCAGCTCGGGACTAGCGGCCTACGAGCAGTACTTC	CASSSGLAAYEQYF
NA	NA	TRBV6-4	TRBJ1-5	TGTGCCAGCAGTGGGGGACGACGACTAAATCAGCCCCAGCATTTT	CASSGGRRLNQPQHF
NA	many	TRBV27	TRBJ1-1	TGTGCCAGCATGGGACGGACGAACACTGAAGCTTTCTTT	CASMGRTNTEAFF
NA	NA	TRBV7-9	TRBJ2-5	TGTGCCAGCAGCCATACTGCGGACTCCCTCTATCGGGAGACCCAGTACTTC	CASSHTADSLYRETQYF
NA	NA	TRBV10-1	TRBJ2-5	TGCGCCAGCAGTGAGTCTTACGGGGACCAAGAGACCCAGTACTTC	CASSESYGDQETQYF
TRBD1	many	TRBV30	TRBJ2-7	TGTGCCTGGAGCCAGGACAGGGGGCACGAGCAGTACTTC	CAWSQDRGHEQYF